This entry is about one TCR beta chain. This sample was included in a study of blood T cell repertoires in COVID-19. Study at large: The samples span acute and convalescent COVID-19 from the United States, Italy and Spain. PBMCs, B-cell-depleted T cells, or T cells provided the cDNA or gDNA that made up the material.

The V gene's germline CDR1 is LGHNA and CDR2 YNFKEQ. Trimming took off 3 bases at V and 2 bases at J, with 10 bases between the two ends. The CDR3 has 15 residues. Authors' analysis steps: Scientists estimated how many nucleated cells there were by amplifying reference gene primers. Here immunoSEQ multiplex PCR was the method, and the copy in TCRdb shows in-frame clones only, minus some. V and J calls and clone size come straight from that table; D and trimming were deduced from the DNA. The data contain approximately 110,000 clones, less than 85% of them singletons. This sequence originates from a man aged 65 to 79 with active or convalescent COVID-19. Sequences were obtained from peripheral blood. The gene calls are TRBV4-2 and TRBJ2-2; no firm D call. The CDR3 DNA reads as TGTGCCAGCAGCCAGGTAGCTGGAAACACCGGGGAGCTGTTTTTT. This encodes CASSQVAGNTGELFF.